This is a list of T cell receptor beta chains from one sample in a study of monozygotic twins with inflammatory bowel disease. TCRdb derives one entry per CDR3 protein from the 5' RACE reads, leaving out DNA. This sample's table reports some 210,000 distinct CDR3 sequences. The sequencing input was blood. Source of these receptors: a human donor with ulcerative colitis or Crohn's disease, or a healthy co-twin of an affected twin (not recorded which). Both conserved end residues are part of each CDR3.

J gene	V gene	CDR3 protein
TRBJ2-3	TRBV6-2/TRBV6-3	CASSLGRQGPRDTQYF
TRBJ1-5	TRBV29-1	CSIRNGTGRLSNQPQHF
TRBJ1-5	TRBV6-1	CASSLDRSDEPQPQHF
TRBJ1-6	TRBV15	CATSSRWGAYNSPLHF
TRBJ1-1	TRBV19	CASKGGNTEAFF
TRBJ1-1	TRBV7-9	CASSYSQGSAEAFF
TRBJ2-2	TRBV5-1	CASSFAGDTGELFF
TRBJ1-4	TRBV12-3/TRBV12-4	CASQSGGRDEKLFF
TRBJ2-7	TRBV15	CATSRDESGYEQYF
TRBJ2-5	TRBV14	CASSPRTGKETQYF
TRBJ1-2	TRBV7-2	CASSPTYYEGYTF
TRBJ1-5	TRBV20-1	CSARVGDVAQPQHF
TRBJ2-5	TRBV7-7	CASSPRQRETQYF
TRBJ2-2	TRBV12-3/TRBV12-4	CASSFLPGRNRGQKDTGELFF
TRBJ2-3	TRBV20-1	CSARDSTRTTDTQYF
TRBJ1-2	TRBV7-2	CASSPDGIQGYTF
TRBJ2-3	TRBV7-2	CASSLPDYLITDTQYF
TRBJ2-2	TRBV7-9	CASSLRRGANTGELFF
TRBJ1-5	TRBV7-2	CASSPGSPNQPQHF
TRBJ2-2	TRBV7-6	CASSLGPGQANTGELFF
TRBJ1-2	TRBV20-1	CSASLVGVGHYGYTF
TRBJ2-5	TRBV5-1	CASSLRRQETQYF
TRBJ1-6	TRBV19	CASTFGRLDSPLHF
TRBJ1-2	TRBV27	CASSQRWTVDGYTF
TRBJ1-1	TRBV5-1	CASSLGLGQPFTEAFF